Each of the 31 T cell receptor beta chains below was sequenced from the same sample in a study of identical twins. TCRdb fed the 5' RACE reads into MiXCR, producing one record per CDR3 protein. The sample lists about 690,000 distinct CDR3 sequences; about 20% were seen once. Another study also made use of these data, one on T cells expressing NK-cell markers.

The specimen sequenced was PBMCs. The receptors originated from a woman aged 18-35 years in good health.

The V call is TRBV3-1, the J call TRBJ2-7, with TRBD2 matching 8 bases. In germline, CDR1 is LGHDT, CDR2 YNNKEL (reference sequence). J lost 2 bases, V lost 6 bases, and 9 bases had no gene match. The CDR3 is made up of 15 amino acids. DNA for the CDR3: TGTGCCAGCAGACGAGAAACCGGGAGGGCCTACGAGCAGTACTTC. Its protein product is CASRRETGRAYEQYF.

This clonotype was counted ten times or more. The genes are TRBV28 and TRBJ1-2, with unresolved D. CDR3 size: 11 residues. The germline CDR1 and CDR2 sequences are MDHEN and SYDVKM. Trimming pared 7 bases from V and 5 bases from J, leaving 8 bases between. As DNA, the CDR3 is TGTGCCAGCACCTCGGGTTATGGCTACACCTTC. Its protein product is CASTSGYGYTF.

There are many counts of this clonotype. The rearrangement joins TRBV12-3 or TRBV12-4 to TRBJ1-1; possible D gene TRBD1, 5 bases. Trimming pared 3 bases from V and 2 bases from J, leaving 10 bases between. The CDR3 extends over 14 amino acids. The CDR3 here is CASSFFDRNTEAFF. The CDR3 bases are TGTGCCAGCAGTTTTTTCGACAGAAACACTGAAGCTTTCTTT.

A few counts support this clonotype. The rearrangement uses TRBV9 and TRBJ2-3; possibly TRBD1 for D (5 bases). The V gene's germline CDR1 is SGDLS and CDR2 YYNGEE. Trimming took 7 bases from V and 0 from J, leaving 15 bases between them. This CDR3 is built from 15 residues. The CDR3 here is CASQQEPTSTDTQYF. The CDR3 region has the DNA TGTGCCAGCCAACAGGAGCCCACTAGCACAGATACGCAGTATTTT.

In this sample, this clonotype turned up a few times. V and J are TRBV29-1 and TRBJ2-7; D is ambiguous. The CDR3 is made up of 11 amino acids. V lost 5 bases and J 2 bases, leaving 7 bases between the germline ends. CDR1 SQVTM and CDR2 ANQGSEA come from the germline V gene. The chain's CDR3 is CSVSRTYEQYF. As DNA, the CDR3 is TGCAGCGTTTCCCGAACCTACGAGCAGTACTTC.

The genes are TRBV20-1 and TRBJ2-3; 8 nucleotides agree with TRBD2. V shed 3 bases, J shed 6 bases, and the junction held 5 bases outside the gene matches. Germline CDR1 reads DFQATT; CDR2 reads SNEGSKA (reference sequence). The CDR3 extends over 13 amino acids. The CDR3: CSASAGGEDTQYF. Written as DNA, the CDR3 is TGCAGTGCTAGTGCGGGAGGAGAGGATACGCAGTATTTT.

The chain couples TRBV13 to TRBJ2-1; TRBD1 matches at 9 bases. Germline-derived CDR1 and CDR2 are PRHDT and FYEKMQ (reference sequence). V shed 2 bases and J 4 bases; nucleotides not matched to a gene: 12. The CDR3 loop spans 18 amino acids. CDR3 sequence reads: CASSLSTGGPNLYNEQFF. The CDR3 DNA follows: TGTGCCAGCAGCTTATCAACAGGGGGCCCCAACTTATACAATGAGCAGTTCTTC.

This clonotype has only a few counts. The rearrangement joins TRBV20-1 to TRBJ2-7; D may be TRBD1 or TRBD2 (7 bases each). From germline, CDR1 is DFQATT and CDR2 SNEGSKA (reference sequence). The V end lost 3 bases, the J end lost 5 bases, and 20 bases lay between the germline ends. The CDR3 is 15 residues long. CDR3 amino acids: CSASSSPTGRDEQYF. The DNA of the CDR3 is TGCAGTGCTAGCTCTTCCCCGACAGGGAGGGACGAGCAGTACTTC.

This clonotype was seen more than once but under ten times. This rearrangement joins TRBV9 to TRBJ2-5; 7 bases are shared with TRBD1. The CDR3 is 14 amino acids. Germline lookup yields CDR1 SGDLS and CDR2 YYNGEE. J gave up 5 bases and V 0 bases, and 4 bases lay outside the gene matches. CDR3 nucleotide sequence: TGTGCCAGCAGCGTAGATGGACAGGAGGAGACCCAGTACTTC. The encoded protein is CASSVDGQEETQYF.

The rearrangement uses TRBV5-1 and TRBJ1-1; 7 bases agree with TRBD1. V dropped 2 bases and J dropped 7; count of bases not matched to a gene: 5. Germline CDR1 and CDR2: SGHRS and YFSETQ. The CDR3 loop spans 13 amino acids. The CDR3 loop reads CASSLSRDSEAFF. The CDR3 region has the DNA TGCGCCAGCAGCTTAAGCCGGGACAGTGAAGCTTTCTTT.

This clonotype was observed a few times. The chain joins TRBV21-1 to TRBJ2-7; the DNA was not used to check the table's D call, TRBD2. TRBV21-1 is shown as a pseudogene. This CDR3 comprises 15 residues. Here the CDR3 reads CASSPSPRLSYEQYF. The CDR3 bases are TGTGCCAGCAGTCCCTCCCCGCGGTTATCCTACGAGCAGTACTTC.

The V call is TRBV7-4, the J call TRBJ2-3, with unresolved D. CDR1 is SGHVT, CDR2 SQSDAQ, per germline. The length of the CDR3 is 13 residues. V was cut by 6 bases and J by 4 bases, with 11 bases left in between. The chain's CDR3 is CASRARPSDTQYF. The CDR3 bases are TGTGCCAGCAGGGCCAGGCCCTCAGATACGCAGTATTTT.

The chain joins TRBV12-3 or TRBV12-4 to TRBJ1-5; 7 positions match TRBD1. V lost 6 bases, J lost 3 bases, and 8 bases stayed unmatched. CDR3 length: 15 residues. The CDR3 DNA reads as TGTGCCAGCAGGGTGGGGGACAGCCTCAATCAGCCCCAGCATTTT. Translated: CASRVGDSLNQPQHF.

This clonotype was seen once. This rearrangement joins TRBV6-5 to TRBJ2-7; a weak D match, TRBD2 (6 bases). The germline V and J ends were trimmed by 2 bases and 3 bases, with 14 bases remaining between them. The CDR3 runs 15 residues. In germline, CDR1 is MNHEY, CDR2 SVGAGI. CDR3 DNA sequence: TGTGCCAGCAGTTACGCCGGGACTTTTCACTACGAGCAGTACTTC. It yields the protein CASSYAGTFHYEQYF.

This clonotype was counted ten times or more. This CDR3 is CSTRDPEAFF. CDR3 DNA sequence: TGCAGCACCAGGGACCCTGAAGCTTTCTTT. The V gene is TRBV29-1, the J gene TRBJ1-1; D is possibly TRBD1 (5 bases). V was trimmed by 8 bases and J by 6 bases, leaving 10 bases between them. CDR1 is SQVTM and CDR2 is ANQGSEA in the germline V gene. The CDR3 is 10 amino acids.

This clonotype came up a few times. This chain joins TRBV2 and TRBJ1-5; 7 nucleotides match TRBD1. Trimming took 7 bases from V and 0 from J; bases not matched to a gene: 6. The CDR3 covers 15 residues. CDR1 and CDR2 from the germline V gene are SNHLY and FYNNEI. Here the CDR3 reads CASTGTDDSNQPQHF. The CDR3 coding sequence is TGTGCCAGCACTGGGACAGACGATAGCAATCAGCCCCAGCATTTT.

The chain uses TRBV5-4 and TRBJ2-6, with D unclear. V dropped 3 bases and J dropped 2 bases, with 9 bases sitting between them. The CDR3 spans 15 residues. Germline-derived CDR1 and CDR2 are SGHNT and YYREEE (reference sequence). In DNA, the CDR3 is TGTGCCAGCAGCTATGTGGGTCCTGGGGCCAACGTCCTGACTTTC. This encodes CASSYVGPGANVLTF.

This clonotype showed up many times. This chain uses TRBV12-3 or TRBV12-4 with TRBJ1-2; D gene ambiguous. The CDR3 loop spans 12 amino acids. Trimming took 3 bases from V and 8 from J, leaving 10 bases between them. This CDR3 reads CASSLGPGGYTF. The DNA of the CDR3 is TGTGCCAGCAGTTTGGGTCCAGGAGGCTACACCTTC.

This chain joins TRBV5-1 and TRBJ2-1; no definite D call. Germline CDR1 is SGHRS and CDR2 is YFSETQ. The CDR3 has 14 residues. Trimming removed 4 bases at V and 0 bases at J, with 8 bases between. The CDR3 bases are TGCGCCAGCAGCCCCCCAGTCTCCTACAATGAGCAGTTCTTC. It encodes CASSPPVSYNEQFF.

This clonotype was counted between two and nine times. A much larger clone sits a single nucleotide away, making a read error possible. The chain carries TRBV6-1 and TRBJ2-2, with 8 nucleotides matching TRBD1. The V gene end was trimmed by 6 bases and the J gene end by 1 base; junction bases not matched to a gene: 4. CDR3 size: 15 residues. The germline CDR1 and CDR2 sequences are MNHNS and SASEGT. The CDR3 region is CASRSGTGNTGELFF. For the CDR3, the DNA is TGTGCCAGCAGATCCGGGACAGGGAACACCGGGGAGCTGTTTTTT.

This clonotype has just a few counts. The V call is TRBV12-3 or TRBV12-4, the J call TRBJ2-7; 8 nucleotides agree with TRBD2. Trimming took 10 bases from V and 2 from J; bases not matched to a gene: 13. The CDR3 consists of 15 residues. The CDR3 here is CATGWGAGGTYEQYF. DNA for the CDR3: TGTGCCACCGGATGGGGTGCGGGAGGTACCTACGAGCAGTACTTC.

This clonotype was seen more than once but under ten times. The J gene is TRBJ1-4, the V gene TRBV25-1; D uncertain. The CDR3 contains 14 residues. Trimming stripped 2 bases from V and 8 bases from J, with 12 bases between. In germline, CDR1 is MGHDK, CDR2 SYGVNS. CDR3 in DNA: TGTGCCAGCAGTGAACCGGGGAGTGGAGAAAAACTGTTTTTT. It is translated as CASSEPGSGEKLFF.

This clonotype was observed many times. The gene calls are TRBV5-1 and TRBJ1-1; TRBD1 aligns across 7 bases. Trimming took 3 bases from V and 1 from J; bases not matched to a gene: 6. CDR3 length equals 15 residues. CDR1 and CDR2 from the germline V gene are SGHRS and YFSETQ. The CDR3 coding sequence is TGCGCCAGCAGCTCAGGGGGACGCGGGAACACTGAAGCTTTCTTT. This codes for CASSSGGRGNTEAFF.

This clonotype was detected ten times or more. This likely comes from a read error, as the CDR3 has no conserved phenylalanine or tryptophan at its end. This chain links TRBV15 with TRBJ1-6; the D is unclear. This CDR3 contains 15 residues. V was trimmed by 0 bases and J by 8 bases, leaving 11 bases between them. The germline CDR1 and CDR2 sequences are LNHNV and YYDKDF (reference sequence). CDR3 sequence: CATSRDRDSDSPLHL. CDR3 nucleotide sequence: TGTGCCACCAGCAGAGACCGGGATTCGGATTCACCCCTCCACCTT.

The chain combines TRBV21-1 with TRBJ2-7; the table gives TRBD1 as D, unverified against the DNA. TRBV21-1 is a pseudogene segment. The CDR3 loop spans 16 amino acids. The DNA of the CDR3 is TGTGCCAGCATGACCCCCGGGACAGGGGGAATAGGGGAGCAGTACTTC. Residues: CASMTPGTGGIGEQYF.

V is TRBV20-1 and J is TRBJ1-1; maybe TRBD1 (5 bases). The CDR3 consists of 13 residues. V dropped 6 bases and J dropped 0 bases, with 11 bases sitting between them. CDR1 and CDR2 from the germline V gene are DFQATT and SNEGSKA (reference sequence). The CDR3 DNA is TGCAGTGCCCAAGGGGCCCTGAACACTGAAGCTTTCTTT. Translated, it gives CSAQGALNTEAFF.

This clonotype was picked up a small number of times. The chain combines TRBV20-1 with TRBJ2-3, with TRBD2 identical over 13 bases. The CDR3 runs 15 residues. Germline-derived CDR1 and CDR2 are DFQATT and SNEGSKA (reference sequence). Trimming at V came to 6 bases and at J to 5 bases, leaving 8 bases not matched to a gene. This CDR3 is CSAGKLAGGQDTQYF. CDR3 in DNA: TGCAGTGCCGGAAAACTAGCGGGGGGGCAAGATACGCAGTATTTT.

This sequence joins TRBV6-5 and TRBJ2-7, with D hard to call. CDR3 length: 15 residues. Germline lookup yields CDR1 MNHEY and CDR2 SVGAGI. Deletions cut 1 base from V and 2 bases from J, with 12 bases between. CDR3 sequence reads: CASSYLGRGTYEQYF. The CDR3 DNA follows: TGTGCCAGCAGTTACTTAGGACGTGGGACCTACGAGCAGTACTTC.

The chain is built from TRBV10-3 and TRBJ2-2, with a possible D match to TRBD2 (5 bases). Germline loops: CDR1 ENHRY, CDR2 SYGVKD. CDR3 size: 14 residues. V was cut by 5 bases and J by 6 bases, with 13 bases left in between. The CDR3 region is CAISLSSPPGELFF. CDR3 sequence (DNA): TGTGCCATCAGTCTGTCTAGCCCCCCCGGGGAGCTGTTTTTT.

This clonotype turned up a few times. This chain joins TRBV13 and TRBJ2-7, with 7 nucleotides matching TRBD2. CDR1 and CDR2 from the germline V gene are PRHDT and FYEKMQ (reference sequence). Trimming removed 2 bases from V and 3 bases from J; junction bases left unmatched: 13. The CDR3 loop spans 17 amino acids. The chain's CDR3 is CASSLTGGWPEIYEQYF. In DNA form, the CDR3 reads TGTGCCAGCAGCTTAACGGGAGGTTGGCCGGAAATCTACGAGCAGTACTTC.

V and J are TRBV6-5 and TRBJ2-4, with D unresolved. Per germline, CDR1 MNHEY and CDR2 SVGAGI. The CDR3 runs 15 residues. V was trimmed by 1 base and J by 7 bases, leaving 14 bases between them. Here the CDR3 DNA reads TGTGCCAGCAGTTACTTCCCAGGAACCATGAACATTCAGTACTTC. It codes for CASSYFPGTMNIQYF.